Listed below are T cell receptor beta chains from one sample, sequenced in a study of blood T cell repertoires in COVID-19. The method was immunoSEQ multiplex PCR; TCRdb's version includes in-frame clones alone and lacks a portion of them. The sample includes approximately 300,000 clones, approximately 80% of them seen just once. Input material: peripheral blood. The receptors come from a woman in her forties or fifties with active or convalescent COVID-19. CDR3s leave out the opening cysteine and the closing phenylalanine or tryptophan. Fields, in order: clone size, V gene, D gene, CDR3 protein. The D gene is left open where the match is weak. Not every row has a clone size; where given, it reads once, few, many or a size class.

size: .
V: TRBV29-1
D: .
CDR3: SVAQFYEQY

size: few
V: TRBV19
D: TRBD2
CDR3: ASRTPGGGAEQY

size: .
V: TRBV15
D: .
CDR3: ATSRGLGGAGGYGYT

size: once
V: TRBV24-1
D: TRBD2
CDR3: ATSGRSGGNEQF

size: many
V: TRBV18
D: .
CDR3: ASSPVQGLNTEAF

size: .
V: TRBV21-1
D: .
CDR3: ASRGHKPYNEQF

size: .
V: TRBV7-2
D: .
CDR3: ASSSGLSAYEQY

size: few
V: TRBV5-1
D: TRBD2
CDR3: ASSPSGGLAEQY

size: .
V: TRBV7-2
D: .
CDR3: ASSLESGVYGYT

size: .
V: TRBV18
D: .
CDR3: ASSPNLSGVQSGNTIY

size: once
V: TRBV7-6
D: TRBD2
CDR3: ASSPMGGRSDTQY

size: .
V: TRBV5-1
D: .
CDR3: ASSLGSTPSNEQF

size: once
V: TRBV30
D: .
CDR3: AWSVLTSMSEQY

size: .
V: TRBV18
D: TRBD1
CDR3: ASSPPARGLGAEAF

size: .
V: TRBV3-1/TRBV3-2
D: .
CDR3: ASSQVTQHYGYT

size: .
V: TRBV4-1
D: TRBD2
CDR3: ASSQDPSGIYNEQF

size: .
V: TRBV19
D: .
CDR3: ASSSRVPLSGANVLT

size: .
V: TRBV2
D: .
CDR3: ASSEETGSQPQH

size: .
V: TRBV7-2
D: .
CDR3: ASSLKGQTPLRDIQY

size: .
V: TRBV6-5
D: .
CDR3: ASLGGNYGYT

size: .
V: TRBV30
D: TRBD1
CDR3: AWGGTGQRNEQF

size: .
V: TRBV5-1
D: .
CDR3: ASSRSGDSDGYT

size: .
V: TRBV7-2
D: .
CDR3: ASSFGSGSLFGTGELF

size: .
V: TRBV29-1
D: .
CDR3: SVAPYRGSSYEQY

size: .
V: TRBV28
D: TRBD1
CDR3: ASRPQGATREQY

size: .
V: TRBV3-1/TRBV3-2
D: .
CDR3: ASSPTGPTNTEAF

size: .
V: TRBV27
D: TRBD1
CDR3: ASSRTGAYNEQF

size: .
V: TRBV5-5
D: TRBD1
CDR3: ASSLIGGYTEAF

size: .
V: TRBV7-2
D: .
CDR3: ASSLDLTRNEKLF

size: .
V: TRBV19
D: TRBD1
CDR3: ASRGTVMNTEAF

size: few
V: TRBV27
D: TRBD2
CDR3: ATGKVAGVGNEQF

size: .
V: TRBV6-1
D: TRBD2
CDR3: ASSESGGGADTQY